One T cell receptor beta chain is described in this entry. V lost 2 bases, J lost 10 bases, and 12 bases lay in between. The CDR3 covers 13 residues. Germline V lookup: CDR1 SGHTA, CDR2 FQGTGA. The data were taken from a study of T cells in Graves' hyperthyroidism and ophthalmopathy. Researchers amplified the TCR beta CDR3 regions from RNA transcripts. Using the HTBI primer set, a first-round RT-PCR was run on the TCR CDR3. TCRdb recomputed calls from the multiplex PCR reads with MiXCR, one row per CDR3 protein. The repertoire includes a few hundred thousand distinct CDR3 sequences, about 13% of them detected once, and 9.2% sits in the top ten.

Material: blood. The chain links TRBV7-3 to TRBJ1-3, with D unclear. The source is a woman between 18 and 29 years old with Graves' hyperthyroidism. CDR3 region: CASSLSPPGTIYF. CDR3 nucleotides: TGTGCCAGCAGCTTATCTCCCCCCGGAACCATATATTTT.